In its sample, the clone carrying this T cell receptor (beta chain) was seen many times. Its antigen is currently unknown. TCRdb re-called the reads with MiXCR, one entry per CDR3 protein. This sample yields about 150,000 distinct CDR3 sequences, of which less than 25% are seen a single time; about a tenth belongs to the top ten. This specimen comes from a study of T cell repertoires in cytomegalovirus infection. The overall study: Indicated by public TCR beta signatures were CMV infection and matching HLA type.

The length of the CDR3 is 13 residues. Trimming left V 8 bases short and J 8 bases short, with 15 bases between. Broader study findings: The study found HLA-C-restricted CMV-specific TCR beta clonotypes dominating the ex vivo response.

The sequence came from a human donor in good health (CMV status not recorded). Some clones in this sample may be carry-over from other donors' samples. The specimen sequenced was PBMCs. The chain links TRBV12-3 or TRBV12-4 to TRBJ1-4; the D gene is possibly TRBD1 (5 bases). As DNA, the CDR3 is TGTGCCAGCCGGGTCGGAGGGGAAGAAAAACTGTTTTTT. It translates to CASRVGGEEKLFF.